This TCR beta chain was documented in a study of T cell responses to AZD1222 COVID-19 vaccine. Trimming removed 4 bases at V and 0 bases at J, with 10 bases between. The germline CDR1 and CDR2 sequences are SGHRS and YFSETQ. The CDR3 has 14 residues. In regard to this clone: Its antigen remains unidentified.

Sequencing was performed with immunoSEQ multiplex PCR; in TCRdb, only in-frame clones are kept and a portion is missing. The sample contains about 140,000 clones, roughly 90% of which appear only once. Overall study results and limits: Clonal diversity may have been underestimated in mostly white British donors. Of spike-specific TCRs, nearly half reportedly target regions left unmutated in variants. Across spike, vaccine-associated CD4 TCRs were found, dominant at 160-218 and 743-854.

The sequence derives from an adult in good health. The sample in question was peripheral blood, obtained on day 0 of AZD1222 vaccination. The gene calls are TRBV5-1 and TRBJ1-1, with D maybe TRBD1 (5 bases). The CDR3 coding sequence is TGCGCCAGCAGCGCAGGGTTGATGAACACTGAAGCTTTCTTT. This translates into CASSAGLMNTEAFF.